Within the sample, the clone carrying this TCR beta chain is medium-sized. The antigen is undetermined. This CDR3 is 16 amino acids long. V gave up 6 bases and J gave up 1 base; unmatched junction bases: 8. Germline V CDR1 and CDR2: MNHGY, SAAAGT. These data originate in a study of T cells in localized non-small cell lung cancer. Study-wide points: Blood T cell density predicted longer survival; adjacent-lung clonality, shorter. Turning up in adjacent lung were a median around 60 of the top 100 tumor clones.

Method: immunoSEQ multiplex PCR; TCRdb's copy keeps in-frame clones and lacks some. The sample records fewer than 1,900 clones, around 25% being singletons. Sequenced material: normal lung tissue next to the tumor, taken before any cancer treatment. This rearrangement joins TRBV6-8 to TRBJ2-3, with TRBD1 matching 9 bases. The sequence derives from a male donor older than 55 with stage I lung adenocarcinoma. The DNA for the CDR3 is TGTGCCAGCAGGTGGAACCGGGACAGGGGCACAGATACGCAGTATTTT. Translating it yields CASRWNRDRGTDTQYF.